This T cell receptor (beta chain) is drawn from a study of a mutant IDH1 vaccine in newly diagnosed glioma. The CDR3 sequence is 13 residues long. The germline gives CDR1 KGHSY, CDR2 FQNENV. The V and J ends lost 2 bases and 3 bases respectively, with 7 bases between them. As for time point: baseline, week 1 (first vaccination visit). Treatment indicated: pre-vaccination baseline after standard-of-care therapy. Data came from immunoSEQ multiplex PCR; TCRdb stores just in-frame clones and leaves some out. Of 68,000 or so clones listed, around 74% were seen once; the top ten hold roughly 8.2%. V and J are TRBV16 and TRBJ2-5, with a weak D call TRBD1 (6 bases). This material consisted of PBMCs, taken from a glioma patient treated with radiotherapy, temozolomide or both. The sequence derives from a middle-aged man with glioma. CDR3 nucleotides: TGTGCCAGCAGCCAAGGGACAAAAGAGACCCAGTACTTC. It yields the protein CASSQGTKETQYF.